This TCR beta chain was identified during a study of blood T cell repertoires in COVID-19. Study overall: Material from acute and convalescent COVID-19 was sourced from the United States, Italy and Spain. T cells, B-cell-depleted T cells, or PBMCs supplied cDNA or gDNA.

The CDR3 length is 11 residues. Trimming took 5 bases from V and 1 from J, leaving 2 bases between them. As originally analysed: Amplified reference gene primers provided the basis for estimating nucleated cell counts. Clones were read by immunoSEQ multiplex PCR, and TCRdb kept only the in-frame ones, dropping some. That table furnishes V, J and clone size, whereas the DNA furnished D and trimming. In the table there are 87,000 or so clones, about 85% of which are singletons. The sample comprised peripheral blood. This TCR was recovered from a woman in her 50s with active or convalescent COVID-19. The chain recombines TRBV12-3 or TRBV12-4 with TRBJ1-1; no definite D call. The CDR3 coding sequence is TGTGCCAGCAGTCGGAACACTGAAGCTTTCTTT. Translating it yields CASSRNTEAFF.